This T cell receptor beta chain comes out of a study of blood T cell repertoires in COVID-19 (dated by TCRdb to 2018 to 2020). For the wider study: Samples from collaborators originated in the United States, Italy and Spain and spanned both the acute and convalescent phases of COVID-19. Nearly every sample came with metadata listing a de-identified subject ID, COVID-19 status, age in years and sex. Where HLA class I and class II types were available, the types were taken from metadata supplied by the sample provider, not from assay-based typing. The prospective study material was composed of cDNA or gDNA derived from T cells, B-cell-depleted T cells, or PBMCs. The samples were drawn from two sources: the first 160 participants of the ongoing ImmuneRACE study, and fewer than 1,500 subjects contributed by 6 global collaborators. Deeply sampled blood TCRbeta repertoires from subjects exposed to, actively infected with, or recovered from COVID-19 were included in the dataset. The repertoires were released in a freely available public database meant as a resource for research on the immune response to SARS-CoV-2.

Collaborating institutions collected whole blood in K2EDTA tubes following their own protocols. For TCRbeta analysis, collaborator samples were shipped as frozen whole blood, as isolated PBMCs, or as DNA extracted from either sample type. TCRbeta CDR3 regions were amplified from genomic DNA using the immunoSEQ Assay, a bias-controlled multiplex PCR. Regarding the original processing steps: Within the assay, amplification of reference gene primers was used to estimate how many nucleated cells each sample contained. To quantify the absolute abundance of each unique TCRbeta CDR3 rearrangement, sequence reads were collapsed and filtered. For each sample, productive Simpson clonality was calculated as the square root of Simpson's diversity index across productive rearrangements. TCRdb holds this immuneACCESS table with in-frame rearrangements only. Some clones are missing; in checked studies, unresolved V genes explain under half, and the rest has no known cause. That table furnishes V, J and clone size, whereas the DNA furnished D and trimming. In this sample the table shows some 69,000 clones, under 95% of which occur a single time. The ten largest clones capture roughly 1.2% of the sample.

The study at large found these results: Clinical and demographic metadata were provided uncurated, with the amount varying by source and participant.

Of note for this clone: The clone's antigen remains unknown. One base away there is no much larger clone; base qualities are not given.

Including the terminal cysteine and phenylalanine, the CDR3 comprises 16 residues. Solely the CDR3 DNA is kept, with 48 bases framed from the first base. The germline ends are 12 bases apart after V is trimmed by 3 bases and J by 0 bases. The germline V gene encodes CDR1 SGHTA and CDR2 FQGNSA. The specimen was peripheral blood. The TCR originated in a man in his 60s with acute or convalescent COVID-19. The rearrangement joined TRBV7-2 to TRBJ1-5, with TRBD1 perhaps the D gene, on 6 matching bases. The sequence in DNA is TGTGCCAGCAGCTTTTTATACAGGGATAGCAATCAGCCCCAGCATTTT. Its coded protein is CASSFLYRDSNQPQHF.